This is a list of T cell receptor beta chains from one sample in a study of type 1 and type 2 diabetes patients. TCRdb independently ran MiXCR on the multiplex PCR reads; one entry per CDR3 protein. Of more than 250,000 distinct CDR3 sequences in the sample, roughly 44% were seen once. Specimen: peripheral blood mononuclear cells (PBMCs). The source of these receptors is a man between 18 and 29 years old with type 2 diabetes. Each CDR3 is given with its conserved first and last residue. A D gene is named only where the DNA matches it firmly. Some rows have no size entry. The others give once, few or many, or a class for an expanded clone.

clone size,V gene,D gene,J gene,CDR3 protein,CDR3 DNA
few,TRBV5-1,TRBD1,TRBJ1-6,CASSFRDRESLLGSPLHF,TGCGCCAGCAGCTTCCGGGACAGGGAATCTCTCCTGGGCTCACCCCTCCACTTT
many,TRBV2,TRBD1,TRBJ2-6,CASSEGKGTVIPSGANVLTF,TGTGCCAGCAGTGAGGGGAAGGGGACAGTTATTCCCTCTGGGGCCAACGTCCTGACTTTC
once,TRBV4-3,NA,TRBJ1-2,CASSQEAGQWVGYTF,TGCGCCAGCAGCCAAGAGGCAGGGCAGTGGGTTGGCTACACCTTC
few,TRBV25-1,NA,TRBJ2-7,CASRSLHEQYF,TGTGCCAGCCGATCGCTGCACGAGCAGTACTTC
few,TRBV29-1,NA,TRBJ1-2,CSVTPPWTEQLYGYTF,TGCAGCGTGACCCCCCCCTGGACAGAGCAACTCTATGGCTACACCTTC
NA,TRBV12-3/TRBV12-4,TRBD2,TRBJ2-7,CASSFIAGAFRDEQYF,TGTGCCAGCAGTTTTATAGCGGGAGCTTTCAGGGACGAGCAGTACTTC
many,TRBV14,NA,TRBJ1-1,CASSQGRGADTEAFF,TGTGCCAGCAGCCAAGGACGGGGGGCGGACACTGAAGCTTTCTTT
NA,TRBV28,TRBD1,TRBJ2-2,CASGPTGAGELFF,TGTGCCAGCGGTCCGACAGGGGCCGGGGAGCTGTTTTTT
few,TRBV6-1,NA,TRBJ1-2,CASIPKPGYGYTF,TGTGCCAGCATTCCAAAGCCAGGCTATGGCTACACCTTC
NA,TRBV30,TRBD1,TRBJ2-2,CAWSPGTGNTGELFF,TGTGCCTGGAGTCCCGGGACAGGGAACACCGGGGAGCTGTTTTTT
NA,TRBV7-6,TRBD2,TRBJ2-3,CASSSHRGDTQYF,TGTGCCAGCAGCTCCCATCGGGGGGACACGCAGTATTTT
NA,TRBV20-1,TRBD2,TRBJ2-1,CSANSGRASYNEQFF,TGCAGTGCAAATAGCGGGAGGGCCTCCTACAATGAGCAGTTCTTC
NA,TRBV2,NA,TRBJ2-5,CATSDSGETQYF,TGTGCCACCAGTGACAGCGGCGAGACCCAGTACTTC
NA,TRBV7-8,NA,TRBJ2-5,CACGAPAEETQYF,TGTGCCTGCGGGGCCCCGGCAGAAGAGACCCAGTACTTC
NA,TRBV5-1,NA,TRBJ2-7,CASGPDGPYEQYF,TGCGCCAGCGGGCCGGACGGCCCGTACGAGCAGTACTTC
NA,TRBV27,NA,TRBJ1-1,CASSLSGGKNTEAFF,TGTGCCAGCAGTTTAAGCGGGGGGAAGAACACTGAAGCTTTCTTT
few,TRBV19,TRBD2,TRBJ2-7,CASSITSGGSYEQYF,TGTGCCAGTAGTATTACCAGCGGGGGATCCTACGAGCAGTACTTC
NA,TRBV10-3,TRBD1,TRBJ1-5,CAISEGQGSQPQHF,TGTGCCATCAGTGAAGGACAGGGAAGTCAGCCCCAGCATTTT
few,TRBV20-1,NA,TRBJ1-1,CSARAGHDTEAFF,TGCAGTGCTAGAGCCGGGCACGACACTGAAGCTTTCTTT
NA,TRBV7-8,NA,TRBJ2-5,CASSLKRVRETQYF,TGTGCCAGCAGCTTAAAACGGGTTCGAGAGACCCAGTACTTC
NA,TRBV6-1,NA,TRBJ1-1,CASSELGRGTEAFF,TGTGCCAGCAGTGAACTCGGCCGGGGCACTGAAGCTTTCTTT
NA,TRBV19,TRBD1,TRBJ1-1,CASGNRGLGPEAFF,TGTGCCAGCGGAAACAGGGGGCTCGGGCCTGAAGCTTTCTTT
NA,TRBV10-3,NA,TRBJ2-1,CAISEDTPNEQLF,TGTGCCATCAGTGAGGACACCCCCAATGAGCAGCTCTTC
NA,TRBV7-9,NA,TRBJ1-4,CASSLGPTDSYATNEKLFF,TGTGCCAGCAGCTTAGGTCCGACAGACAGTTATGCAACTAATGAAAAACTGTTTTTT
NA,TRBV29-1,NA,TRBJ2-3,CSVWSDSTDTQYF,TGCAGCGTTTGGTCGGACAGCACAGATACGCAGTATTTT
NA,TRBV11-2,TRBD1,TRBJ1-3,CASSEGTGTHSGNTIYF,TGTGCCAGCAGCGAAGGGACAGGGACACACTCTGGAAACACCATATATTTT